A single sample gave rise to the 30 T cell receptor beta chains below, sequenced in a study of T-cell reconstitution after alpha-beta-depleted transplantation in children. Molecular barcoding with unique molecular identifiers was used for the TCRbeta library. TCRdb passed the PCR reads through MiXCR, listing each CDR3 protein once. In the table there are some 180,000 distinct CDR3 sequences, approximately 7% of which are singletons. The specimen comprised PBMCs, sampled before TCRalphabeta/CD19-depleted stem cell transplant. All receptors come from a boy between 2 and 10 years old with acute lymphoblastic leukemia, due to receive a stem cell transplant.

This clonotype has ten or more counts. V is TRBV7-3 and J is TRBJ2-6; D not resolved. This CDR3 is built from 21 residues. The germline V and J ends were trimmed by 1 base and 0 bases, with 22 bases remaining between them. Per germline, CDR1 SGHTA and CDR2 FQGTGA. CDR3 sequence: CASSLKGLGSFPVSGANVLTF. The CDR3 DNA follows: TGTGCCAGCAGCTTAAAAGGGCTAGGAAGTTTCCCCGTCTCTGGGGCCAACGTCCTGACTTTC.

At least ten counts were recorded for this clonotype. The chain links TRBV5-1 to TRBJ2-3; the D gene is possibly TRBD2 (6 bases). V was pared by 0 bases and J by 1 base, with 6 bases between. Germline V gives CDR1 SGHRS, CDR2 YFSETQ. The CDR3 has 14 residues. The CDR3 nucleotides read TGCGCCAGCAGCTTGGAGCGGGGCACAGATACGCAGTATTTT. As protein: CASSLERGTDTQYF.

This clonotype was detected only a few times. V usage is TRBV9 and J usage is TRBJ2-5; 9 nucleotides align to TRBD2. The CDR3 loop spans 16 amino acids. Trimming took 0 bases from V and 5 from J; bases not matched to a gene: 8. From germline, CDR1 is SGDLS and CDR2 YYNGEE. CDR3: CASSVAAGGSVETQYF. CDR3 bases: TGTGCCAGCAGCGTAGCAGCGGGGGGCTCAGTTGAGACCCAGTACTTC.

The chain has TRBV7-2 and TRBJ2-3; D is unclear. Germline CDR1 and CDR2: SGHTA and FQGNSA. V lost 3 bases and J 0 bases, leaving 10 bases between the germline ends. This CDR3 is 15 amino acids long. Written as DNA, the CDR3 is TGTGCCAGCAGCTTCGACTCCTCTAGCACAGATACGCAGTATTTT. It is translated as CASSFDSSSTDTQYF.

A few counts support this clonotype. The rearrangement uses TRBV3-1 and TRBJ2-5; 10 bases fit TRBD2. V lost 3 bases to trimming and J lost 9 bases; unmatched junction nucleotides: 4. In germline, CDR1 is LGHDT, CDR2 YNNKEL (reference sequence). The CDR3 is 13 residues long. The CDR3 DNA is TGTGCCAGCAGCCAGGCTAGCGGGAGTCCCCAGTACTTC. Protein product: CASSQASGSPQYF.

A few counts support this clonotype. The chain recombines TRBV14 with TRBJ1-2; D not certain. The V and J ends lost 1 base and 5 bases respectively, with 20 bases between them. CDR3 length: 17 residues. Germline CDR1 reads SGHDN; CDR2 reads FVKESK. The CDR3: CASSQARRERIPYGYTF. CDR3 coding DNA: TGTGCCAGCAGCCAAGCGAGGAGGGAGCGCATCCCATATGGCTACACCTTC.

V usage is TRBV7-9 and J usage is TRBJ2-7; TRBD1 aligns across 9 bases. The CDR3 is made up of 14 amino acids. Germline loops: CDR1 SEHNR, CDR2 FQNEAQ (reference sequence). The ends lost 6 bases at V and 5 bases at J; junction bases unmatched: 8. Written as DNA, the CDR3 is TGTGCCAGCAGACCCGGGACAGGGTTCGACGAGCAGTACTTC. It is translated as CASRPGTGFDEQYF. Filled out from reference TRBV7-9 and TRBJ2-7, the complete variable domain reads DTGVSQNPRHKITKRGQNVTFRCDPISEHNRLYWYRQTLGQGPEFLTYFQNEAQLEKSRLLSDRFSAERPKGSFSTLEIQRTEQGDSAMYLCASRPGTGFDEQYFGPGTRLTVT.

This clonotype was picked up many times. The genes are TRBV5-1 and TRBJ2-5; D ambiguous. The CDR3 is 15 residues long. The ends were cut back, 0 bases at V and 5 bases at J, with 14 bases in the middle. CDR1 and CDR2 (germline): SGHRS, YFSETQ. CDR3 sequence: CASSLAQLVGETQYF. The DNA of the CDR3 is TGCGCCAGCAGCTTGGCCCAGCTAGTCGGGGAGACCCAGTACTTC.

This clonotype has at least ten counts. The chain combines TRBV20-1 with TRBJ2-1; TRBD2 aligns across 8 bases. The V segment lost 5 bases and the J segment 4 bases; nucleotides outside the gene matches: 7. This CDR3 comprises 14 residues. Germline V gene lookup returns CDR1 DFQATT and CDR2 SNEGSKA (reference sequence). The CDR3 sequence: CSADRASGYNEQFF. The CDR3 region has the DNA TGCAGTGCTGATAGGGCTAGCGGGTACAATGAGCAGTTCTTC.

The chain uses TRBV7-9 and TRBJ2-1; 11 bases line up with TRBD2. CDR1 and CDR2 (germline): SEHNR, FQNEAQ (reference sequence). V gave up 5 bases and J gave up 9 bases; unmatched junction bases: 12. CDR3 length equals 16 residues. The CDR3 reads CASSPAETSGIGEQFF. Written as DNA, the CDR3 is TGTGCCAGCAGCCCAGCAGAGACTAGCGGGATAGGTGAGCAGTTCTTC.

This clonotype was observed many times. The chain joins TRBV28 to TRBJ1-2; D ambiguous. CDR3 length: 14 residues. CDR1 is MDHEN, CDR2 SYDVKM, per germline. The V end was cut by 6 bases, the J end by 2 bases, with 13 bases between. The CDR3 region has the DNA TGTGCCAGCAGCTCCATGGTGGGCAACTATGGCTACACCTTC. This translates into CASSSMVGNYGYTF.

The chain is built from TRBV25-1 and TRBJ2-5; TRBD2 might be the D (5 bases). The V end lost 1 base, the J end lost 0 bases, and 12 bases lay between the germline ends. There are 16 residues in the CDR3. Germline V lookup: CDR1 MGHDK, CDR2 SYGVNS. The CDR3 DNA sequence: TGTGCCAGCAGTGAATCGGCGGGCCCGTACCAAGAGACCCAGTACTTC. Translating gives CASSESAGPYQETQYF.

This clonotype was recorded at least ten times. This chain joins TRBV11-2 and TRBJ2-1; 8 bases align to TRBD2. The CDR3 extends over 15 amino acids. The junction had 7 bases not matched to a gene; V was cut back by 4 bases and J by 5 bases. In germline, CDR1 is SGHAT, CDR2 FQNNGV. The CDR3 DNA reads TGTGCCAGCAGCTCTCCCGGGACTAGGGACAATGAGCAGTTCTTC. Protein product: CASSSPGTRDNEQFF.

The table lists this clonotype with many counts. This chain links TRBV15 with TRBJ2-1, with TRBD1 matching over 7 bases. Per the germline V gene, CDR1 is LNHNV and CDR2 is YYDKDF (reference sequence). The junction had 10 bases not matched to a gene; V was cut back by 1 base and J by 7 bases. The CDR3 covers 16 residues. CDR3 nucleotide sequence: TGTGCCACCAGCAGAGCAAACAGGGGTTTTGAGAATGAGCAGTTCTTC. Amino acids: CATSRANRGFENEQFF.

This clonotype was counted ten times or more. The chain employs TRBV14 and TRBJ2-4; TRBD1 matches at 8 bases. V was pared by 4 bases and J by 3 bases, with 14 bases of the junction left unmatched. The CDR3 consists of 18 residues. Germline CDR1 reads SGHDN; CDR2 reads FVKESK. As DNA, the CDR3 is TGTGCCAGCAGCCCAACTCCGGGACAGGAGGATTACAAAAACATTCAGTACTTC. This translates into CASSPTPGQEDYKNIQYF.

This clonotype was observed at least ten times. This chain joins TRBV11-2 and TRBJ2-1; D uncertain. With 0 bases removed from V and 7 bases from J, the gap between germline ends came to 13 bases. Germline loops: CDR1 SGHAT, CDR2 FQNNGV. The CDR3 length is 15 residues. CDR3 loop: CASSLDRHPRNEQFF. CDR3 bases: TGTGCCAGCAGCTTAGATAGGCATCCTAGGAATGAGCAGTTCTTC. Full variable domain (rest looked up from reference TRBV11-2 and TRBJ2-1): EAGVAQSPRYKIIEKRQSVAFWCNPISGHATLYWYQQILGQGPKLLIQFQNNGVVDDSQLPKDRFSAERLKGVDSTLKIQPAKLEDSAVYLCASSLDRHPRNEQFFGPGTRLTVL.

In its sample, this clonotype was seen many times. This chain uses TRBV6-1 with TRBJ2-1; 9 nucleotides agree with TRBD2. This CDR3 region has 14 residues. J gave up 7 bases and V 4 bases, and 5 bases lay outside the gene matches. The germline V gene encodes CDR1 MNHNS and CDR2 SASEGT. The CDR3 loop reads CASSVSGGRNEQFF. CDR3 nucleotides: TGTGCCAGCAGTGTCAGCGGGGGGAGGAATGAGCAGTTCTTC.

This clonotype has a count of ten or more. DNA for the CDR3: TGTGCCAGCAGCTTCCCCAGGGGGGGCACGAACACTGAAGCTTTCTTT. This translates into CASSFPRGGTNTEAFF. The chain joins TRBV11-2 to TRBJ1-1; TRBD1 matches 7 bases. With V trimmed by 3 bases and J by 1 base, 8 bases remained unmatched. Germline CDR1 is SGHAT and CDR2 is FQNNGV. CDR3 length equals 16 residues. Full variable domain (rest looked up from reference TRBV11-2 and TRBJ1-1): EAGVAQSPRYKIIEKRQSVAFWCNPISGHATLYWYQQILGQGPKLLIQFQNNGVVDDSQLPKDRFSAERLKGVDSTLKIQPAKLEDSAVYLCASSFPRGGTNTEAFFGQGTRLTVV.

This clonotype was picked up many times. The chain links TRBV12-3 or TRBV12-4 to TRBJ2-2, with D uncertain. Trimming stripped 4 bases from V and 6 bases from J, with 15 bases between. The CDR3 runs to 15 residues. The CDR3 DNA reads TGTGCCAGCAGTTCGTACACCGGACGTCCCGGGGAGCTGTTTTTT. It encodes CASSSYTGRPGELFF.

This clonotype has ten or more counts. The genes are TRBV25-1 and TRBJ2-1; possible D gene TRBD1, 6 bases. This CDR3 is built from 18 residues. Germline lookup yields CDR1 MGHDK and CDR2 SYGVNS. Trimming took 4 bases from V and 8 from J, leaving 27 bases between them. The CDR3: CASSAVDRENLGSHEQFF. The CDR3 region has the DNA TGTGCCAGCAGTGCAGTGGACAGAGAGAATCTAGGATCACATGAGCAGTTCTTC.

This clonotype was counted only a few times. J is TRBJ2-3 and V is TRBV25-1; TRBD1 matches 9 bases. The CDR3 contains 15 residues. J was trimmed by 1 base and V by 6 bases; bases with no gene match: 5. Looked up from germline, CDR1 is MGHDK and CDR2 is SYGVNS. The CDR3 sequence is CASSHRDRGTDTQYF. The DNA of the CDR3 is TGTGCCAGCAGCCACCGGGACAGGGGCACAGATACGCAGTATTTT.

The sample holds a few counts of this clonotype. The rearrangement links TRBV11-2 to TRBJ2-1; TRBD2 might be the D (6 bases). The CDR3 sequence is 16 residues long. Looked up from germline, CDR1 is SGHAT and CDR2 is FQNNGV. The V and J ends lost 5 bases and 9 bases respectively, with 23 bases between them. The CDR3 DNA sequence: TGTGCCAGCAGCCGCGGACTAAAGGTAGTCGGTCTTGAGCAGTTCTTC. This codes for CASSRGLKVVGLEQFF.

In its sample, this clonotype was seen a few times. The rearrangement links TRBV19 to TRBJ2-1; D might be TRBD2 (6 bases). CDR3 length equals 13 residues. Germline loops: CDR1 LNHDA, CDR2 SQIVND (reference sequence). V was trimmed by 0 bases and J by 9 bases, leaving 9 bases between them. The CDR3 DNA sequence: TGTGCCAGTAGTATAGACTTTAGCGGTGAGCAGTTCTTC. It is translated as CASSIDFSGEQFF.

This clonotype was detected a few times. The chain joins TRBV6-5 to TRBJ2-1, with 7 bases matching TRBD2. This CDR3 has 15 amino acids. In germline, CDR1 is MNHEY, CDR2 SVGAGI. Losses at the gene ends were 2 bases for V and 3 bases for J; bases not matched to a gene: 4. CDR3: CASSYASGDYNEQFF. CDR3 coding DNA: TGTGCCAGCAGTTACGCCAGCGGGGACTACAATGAGCAGTTCTTC.

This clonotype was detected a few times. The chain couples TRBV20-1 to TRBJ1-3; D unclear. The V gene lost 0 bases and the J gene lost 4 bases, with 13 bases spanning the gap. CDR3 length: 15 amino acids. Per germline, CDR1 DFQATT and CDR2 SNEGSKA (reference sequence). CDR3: CSARDSVQGGNTIYF. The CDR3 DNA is TGCAGTGCTAGAGATAGCGTCCAAGGGGGAAACACCATATATTTT.

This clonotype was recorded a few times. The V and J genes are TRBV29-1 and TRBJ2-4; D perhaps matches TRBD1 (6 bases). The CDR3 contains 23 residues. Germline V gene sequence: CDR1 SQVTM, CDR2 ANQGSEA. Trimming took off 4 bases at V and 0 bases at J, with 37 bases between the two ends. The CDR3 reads CSVVSRNRDGQFGHYLAKNIQYF. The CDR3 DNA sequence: TGCAGCGTTGTGTCAAGGAACAGGGATGGACAATTCGGACACTACCTAGCCAAAAACATTCAGTACTTC.

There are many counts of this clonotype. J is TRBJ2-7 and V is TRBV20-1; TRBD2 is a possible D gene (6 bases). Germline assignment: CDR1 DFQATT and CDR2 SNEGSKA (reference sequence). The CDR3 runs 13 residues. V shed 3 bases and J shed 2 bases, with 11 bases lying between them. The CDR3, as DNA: TGCAGTGCTAGGCGGGACGTAGCCTACGAGCAGTACTTC. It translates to CSARRDVAYEQYF.

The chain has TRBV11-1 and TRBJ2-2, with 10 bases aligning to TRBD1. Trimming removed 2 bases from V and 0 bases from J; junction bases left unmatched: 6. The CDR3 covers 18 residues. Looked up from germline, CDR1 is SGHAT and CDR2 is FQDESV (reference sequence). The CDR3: CASSLPGQGHANTGELFF. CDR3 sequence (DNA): TGTGCCAGCAGCTTACCGGGACAGGGGCACGCGAACACCGGGGAGCTGTTTTTT. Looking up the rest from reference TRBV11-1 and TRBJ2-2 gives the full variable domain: EAEVAQSPRYKITEKSQAVAFWCDPISGHATLYWYRQILGQGPELLVQFQDESVVDDSQLPKDRFSAERLKGVDSTLKIQPAELGDSAMYLCASSLPGQGHANTGELFFGEGSRLTVL.

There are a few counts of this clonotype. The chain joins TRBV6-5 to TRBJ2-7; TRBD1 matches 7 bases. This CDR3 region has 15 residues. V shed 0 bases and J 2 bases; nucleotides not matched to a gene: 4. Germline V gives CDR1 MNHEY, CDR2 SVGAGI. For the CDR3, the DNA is TGTGCCAGCAGTTACTCCCAAGGGACAGCCTACGAGCAGTACTTC. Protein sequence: CASSYSQGTAYEQYF.

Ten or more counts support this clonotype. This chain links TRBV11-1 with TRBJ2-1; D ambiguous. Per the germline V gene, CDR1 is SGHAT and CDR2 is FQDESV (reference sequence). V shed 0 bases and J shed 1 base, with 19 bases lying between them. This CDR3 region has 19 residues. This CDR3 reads CASSLAIGGAPLSYNEQFF. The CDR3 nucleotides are TGTGCCAGCAGCTTAGCGATCGGCGGAGCGCCGCTATCCTACAATGAGCAGTTCTTC.